Below are 31 T cell receptor beta chains sequenced from a single sample in a study of shared clonotypes between healthy human individuals. Repertoires were generated with immunoSEQ multiplex PCR, while TCRdb's copy carries only in-frame clones and drops some. Of 1 million to 1.2 million clones in the sample, 77% are singletons; the top ten hold approximately 0.9%. The material sequenced was memory CD4+ T cells from PBMCs. This sample's subset: CD45RA-negative fraction. The receptors were sampled from a man aged 18 to 30 in good health. Some clones in this sample may be carry-over from other donors' samples.

The chain joins TRBV29-1 to TRBJ2-7; D not resolved. Germline CDR1 reads SQVTM; CDR2 reads ANQGSEA. Trimming pared 4 bases from V and 3 bases from J, leaving 13 bases between. The CDR3 sequence is 13 residues long. The CDR3 reads CSVGGFTHYEQYF. In nucleotides, the CDR3 is TGCAGCGTTGGAGGTTTCACCCACTACGAGCAGTACTTC.

The chain employs TRBV7-3 and TRBJ1-1; D uncertain. From germline, CDR1 is SGHTA and CDR2 FQGTGA. V was pared by 0 bases and J by 4 bases, with 9 bases between. The CDR3 totals 14 residues. The CDR3 DNA sequence: TGTGCCAGCAGCTTAACGGGCGGGCCCACTGAAGCTTTCTTT. Amino acid sequence: CASSLTGGPTEAFF.

In its sample, this clone was seen once. The CDR3 region is CASSLEWTDTQYF. CDR3 coding DNA: TGTGCCAGCAGTTTAGAGTGGACAGATACGCAGTATTTT. The rearrangement joins TRBV27 to TRBJ2-3; no clear D. From germline, CDR1 is MNHEY and CDR2 SMNVEV (reference sequence). Trimming took 2 bases from V and 3 from J, leaving 6 bases between them. The CDR3 runs 13 residues.

The table lists this clone with a count of one. This chain joins TRBV7-9 and TRBJ1-5, with D possibly being TRBD1 (6 bases). CDR1 is SEHNR and CDR2 is FQNEAQ in the germline V gene (reference sequence). This CDR3 is built from 13 residues. V was trimmed by 1 base and J by 9 bases, leaving 10 bases between them. This CDR3 reads CASSLGGQGPQHF. For the CDR3, the DNA is TGTGCCAGCAGCTTAGGGGGGCAAGGGCCCCAGCATTTT. Combining the CDR3 with reference TRBV7-9 and TRBJ1-5 gives the whole variable domain DTGVSQNPRHKITKRGQNVTFRCDPISEHNRLYWYRQTLGQGPEFLTYFQNEAQLEKSRLLSDRFSAERPKGSFSTLEIQRTEQGDSAMYLCASSLGGQGPQHFGDGTRLSIL.

The rearrangement links TRBV10-3 to TRBJ1-2; 12 bases agree with TRBD1. Germline CDR1 ENHRY, CDR2 SYGVKD. CDR3 length: 14 residues. Trimming removed 4 bases from V and 7 bases from J; junction bases left unmatched: 4. The CDR3 spells CAISAGQGAGGYTF. For the CDR3, the DNA is TGTGCCATCAGTGCGGGACAGGGGGCAGGTGGCTACACCTTC.

The chain carries TRBV19 and TRBJ1-5; D is uncertain. Trimming took off 9 bases at V and 3 bases at J, with 18 bases between the two ends. Germline V gene data show CDR1 as LNHDA and CDR2 as SQIVND (reference sequence). The CDR3 sequence is 15 residues long. Here the CDR3 reads CASQNGLVDNQPQHF. CDR3 nucleotide sequence: TGTGCCAGCCAGAACGGGCTTGTCGACAATCAGCCCCAGCATTTT.

There are a few counts of this clone. V is TRBV14 and J is TRBJ2-3; D gene unclear. This CDR3 is built from 12 residues. Trimming took off 8 bases at V and 0 bases at J, with 6 bases between the two ends. CDR1 SGHDN and CDR2 FVKESK come from the germline V gene. The CDR3 coding sequence is TGTGCCAGCGGTGACAGCACAGATACGCAGTATTTT. Translation gives CASGDSTDTQYF.

CDR3 coding DNA: TGCGCCAGCAGTGAGTCCCGCAGGTTAGGTGAGCAGTTCTTC. Translating it yields CASSESRRLGEQFF. This chain connects TRBV10-2 to TRBJ2-1; D uncertain. The CDR3 loop spans 14 amino acids. With 0 bases removed from V and 9 bases from J, the gap between germline ends came to 12 bases. Germline V gene sequence: CDR1 WSHSY, CDR2 SAAADI.

This clone was seen only a few times. The gene calls are TRBV2 and TRBJ1-5; D gene unclear. V lost 3 bases and J 4 bases, leaving 4 bases between the germline ends. CDR1 SNHLY and CDR2 FYNNEI come from the germline V gene. This CDR3 has 12 residues. CDR3 sequence: CASSDRNQPQHF. The CDR3 nucleotides read TGTGCCAGCAGTGACAGAAATCAGCCCCAGCATTTT.

The rearrangement joins TRBV5-1 to TRBJ2-7; D not certain. Trimming removed 0 bases from V and 5 bases from J, with 12 bases in between. The CDR3 runs 14 residues. CDR1 and CDR2 (germline): SGHRS, YFSETQ. CDR3 sequence (DNA): TGCGCCAGCAGCTTGGAGTCAGGTATCAACGAGCAGTACTTC. Its translation is CASSLESGINEQYF.

This clone was picked up many times. Other DNA sequences in this specimen translate into the identical CDR3. This chain joins TRBV5-6 and TRBJ1-2; the D gene is possibly TRBD1 (5 bases). V lost 0 bases and J lost 7, with 13 bases in between. CDR1 is SGHDT and CDR2 is YYEEEE in the germline V gene. The CDR3 has 14 residues. In DNA form, the CDR3 reads TGTGCCAGCAGCTTGGGGCAGGGAGGTCGTGGCTACACCTTC. It codes for CASSLGQGGRGYTF.

This clone was recorded a few times. This sequence joins TRBV28 and TRBJ1-5; D not certain. Germline V gives CDR1 MDHEN, CDR2 SYDVKM. The V end was cut by 6 bases, the J end by 2 bases, with 8 bases between. The CDR3 length is 13 residues. CDR3 region: CASRSLRNQPQHF. Here the CDR3 DNA reads TGTGCCAGCAGAAGTTTGCGCAATCAGCCCCAGCATTTT.

The genes are TRBV4-1 and TRBJ1-2; D gene unclear. CDR1 MGHRA and CDR2 YSYEKL come from the germline V gene. V lost 1 base and J 4 bases, leaving 10 bases between the germline ends. This CDR3 is built from 14 residues. In nucleotides, the CDR3 is TGCGCCAGCAGCCAAGTTGAGGAATTCTATGGCTACACCTTC. This translates into CASSQVEEFYGYTF.

This clone was detected ten times or more. The same CDR3 also results from other DNA sequences found in this sample. The chain recombines TRBV29-1 with TRBJ1-1, with D uncertain. From germline, CDR1 is SQVTM and CDR2 ANQGSEA. V dropped 7 bases and J dropped 5 bases, with 20 bases sitting between them. There are 14 residues in the CDR3. The CDR3, as DNA: TGCAGCGCCCGCAATCCGGGGATAGGGACTGAAGCTTTCTTT. It codes for CSARNPGIGTEAFF. The variable domain in full, with the rest retrieved from reference TRBV29-1 and TRBJ1-1, is SAVISQKPSRDICQRGTSLTIQCQVDSQVTMMFWYRQQPGQSLTLIATANQGSEATYESGFVIDKFPISRPNLTFSTLTVSNMSPEDSSIYLCSARNPGIGTEAFFGQGTRLTVV.

The chain employs TRBV9 and TRBJ2-3; weak D call: TRBD2 (6 bases). Germline lookup yields CDR1 SGDLS and CDR2 YYNGEE. There are 14 residues in the CDR3. The V end lost 0 bases, the J end lost 6 bases, and 11 bases lay between the germline ends. The CDR3 is CASSVAPSEDTQYF. In nucleotides, the CDR3 is TGTGCCAGCAGCGTAGCCCCTAGCGAGGATACGCAGTATTTT.

The chain uses TRBV7-7 and TRBJ2-3; TRBD1 aligns across 7 bases. The CDR3 is 16 amino acids. V was pared by 5 bases and J by 1 base, with 9 bases of the junction left unmatched. Germline CDR1 reads SSHAT; CDR2 reads FNYEAQ (reference sequence). The DNA of the CDR3 is TGTGCCAGCAGCCGAAACAGGGGTGGGGGCACAGATACGCAGTATTTT. Translated: CASSRNRGGGTDTQYF.

As for this clone: This likely came from a read error, as a far larger clone is one base away. Within the sample, other DNA sequences also encode this same CDR3. This rearrangement joins TRBV6-6 to TRBJ1-2; no definite D call. The CDR3 length is 13 residues. In germline, CDR1 is MNHNY, CDR2 SVGAGI (reference sequence). DNA for the CDR3: TGCGCCAGCAGTCCTTCTCCCAACTATGGCTACACCTTC. It is translated as CASSPSPNYGYTF.

The genes are TRBV6-5 and TRBJ2-3; 9 positions match TRBD2. V dropped 0 bases and J dropped 6; count of bases not matched to a gene: 4. Germline assignment: CDR1 MNHEY and CDR2 SVGAGI. This CDR3 is built from 15 residues. DNA of the CDR3: TGTGCCAGCAGTTACTCGACTAGCGGCGCCGATACGCAGTATTTT. Its protein is CASSYSTSGADTQYF.

Here the CDR3 DNA reads TGTGCCAGCAGCTCTCGGCCCTCACAGGGGACGAGGGAAAAACTGTTTTTT. Translating gives CASSSRPSQGTREKLFF. This chain connects TRBV7-2 to TRBJ1-4; 7 nucleotides agree with TRBD1. CDR3 length equals 17 residues. In germline, CDR1 is SGHTA, CDR2 FQGNSA. Trimming took 4 bases from V and 8 from J; bases not matched to a gene: 16.

This clone was seen a handful of times. This may be a read error: a much more frequent sequence differs by one nucleotide. The rearrangement joins TRBV7-3 to TRBJ2-5; TRBD1 aligns across 8 bases. Germline V gene data show CDR1 as SGHTA and CDR2 as FQGTGA. The V gene end was trimmed by 5 bases and the J gene end by 4 bases; junction bases not matched to a gene: 0. This CDR3 is built from 12 residues. The CDR3 region is CASSDRGETQYF. The CDR3 bases are TGTGCCAGCAGCGACAGGGGAGAGACCCAGTACTTC.

This clone was counted a single time. The V and J genes are TRBV28 and TRBJ1-3, with a weak D call TRBD1 (6 bases). This CDR3 spans 15 amino acids. Trimming pared 8 bases from V and 0 bases from J, leaving 14 bases between. Germline V gives CDR1 MDHEN, CDR2 SYDVKM. CDR3 nucleotides: TGTGCCAGCCCACAGGGCGAAGACTCTGGAAACACCATATATTTT. Translated: CASPQGEDSGNTIYF.

J is TRBJ1-4 and V is TRBV5-1, with a weak D call TRBD1 (5 bases). CDR1 is SGHRS, CDR2 YFSETQ, per germline. This CDR3 is 14 amino acids long. Trimming cost V 3 bases and J 4 bases, with 10 bases left between them. CDR3 in amino acids: CASSWGRVNEKLFF. The DNA for the CDR3 is TGCGCCAGCAGCTGGGGGAGGGTTAATGAAAAACTGTTTTTT.

J is TRBJ1-1 and V is TRBV13; D is possibly TRBD1 (5 bases). The CDR3 is made up of 18 amino acids. Trimming left V 0 bases short and J 4 bases short, with 21 bases between. Per germline, CDR1 PRHDT and CDR2 FYEKMQ (reference sequence). CDR3 in DNA: TGTGCCAGCAGCTTAGGCAGGGAAGGGTTACCTTCAGGCACTGAAGCTTTCTTT. The encoded protein is CASSLGREGLPSGTEAFF.

The chain joins TRBV11-2 to TRBJ1-5, with TRBD1 as a possible D gene (6 bases). The V and J ends lost 4 bases and 3 bases respectively, with 13 bases between them. The CDR3 length is 15 residues. Germline CDR1 SGHAT, CDR2 FQNNGV. The DNA for the CDR3 is TGTGCCAGCAGCTCAACAGGGAGGGTCAATCAGCCCCAGCATTTT. It is translated as CASSSTGRVNQPQHF.

The chain links TRBV5-1 to TRBJ2-6; D is unresolved. The CDR3 length is 15 residues. V was clipped by 3 bases and J by 2 bases, with 9 bases between them. The germline gives CDR1 SGHRS, CDR2 YFSETQ. CDR3: CASSSQSPGANVLTF. The CDR3 DNA reads TGCGCCAGCAGCTCTCAAAGCCCTGGGGCCAACGTCCTGACTTTC. Based on the CDR3 plus reference TRBV5-1 and TRBJ2-6, the full variable domain is KAGVTQTPRYLIKTRGQQVTLSCSPISGHRSVSWYQQTPGQGLQFLFEYFSETQRNKGNFPGRFSGRQFSNSRSEMNVSTLELGDSALYLCASSSQSPGANVLTFGAGSRLTVL.

The V and J genes are TRBV5-5 and TRBJ1-4; D is possibly TRBD1 (5 bases). Germline CDR1 is SGHKS and CDR2 is YYEKEE (reference sequence). V lost 7 bases and J lost 5, with 12 bases in between. CDR3 size: 13 residues. In DNA, the CDR3 is TGTGCCAGCCTCCCGGACACCAATGAAAAACTGTTTTTT. Translated: CASLPDTNEKLFF.

The chain has TRBV30 and TRBJ1-1, with 7 bases identical to TRBD1. V gave up 2 bases and J gave up 4 bases; unmatched junction bases: 7. The length of the CDR3 is 14 residues. From germline, CDR1 is GTSNPN and CDR2 SVGIG (reference sequence). The CDR3 DNA follows: TGTGCCTGGAGTATAACCCAGGGGGTCACTGAAGCTTTCTTT. Translating gives CAWSITQGVTEAFF.

The chain uses TRBV10-2 and TRBJ2-7, with D uncertain. Trimming cost V 2 bases and J 3 bases, with 14 bases left between them. Germline V gives CDR1 WSHSY, CDR2 SAAADI. The CDR3 totals 15 residues. This CDR3 reads CASSEESSSLYEQYF. In DNA, the CDR3 is TGCGCCAGCAGTGAGGAGTCCTCCTCCCTCTACGAGCAGTACTTC.

The chain uses TRBV10-1 and TRBJ1-4; TRBD1 matches at 7 bases. V dropped 8 bases and J dropped 6; count of bases not matched to a gene: 24. Germline loops: CDR1 WNHNN, CDR2 SYGVQD (reference sequence). This CDR3 is built from 19 residues. The CDR3 spells CASPPRRDRHFPFHEKLFF. As DNA, the CDR3 is TGCGCCAGCCCACCACGGCGGGACAGACACTTCCCTTTTCATGAAAAACTGTTTTTT.

This clone showed up just a few times. The chain uses TRBV11-2 and TRBJ2-2; 7 bases fit TRBD2. V lost 5 bases to trimming and J lost 2 bases; unmatched junction nucleotides: 14. CDR3 size: 18 residues. Germline CDR1 is SGHAT and CDR2 is FQNNGV. Here the CDR3 DNA reads TGTGCCAGCAGCAGAAGGCGTGGAGCGGGAACCAACACCGGGGAGCTGTTTTTT. It is translated as CASSRRRGAGTNTGELFF. The whole variable domain, remainder taken from reference TRBV11-2 and TRBJ2-2, is EAGVAQSPRYKIIEKRQSVAFWCNPISGHATLYWYQQILGQGPKLLIQFQNNGVVDDSQLPKDRFSAERLKGVDSTLKIQPAKLEDSAVYLCASSRRRGAGTNTGELFFGEGSRLTVL.

V is TRBV7-4 and J is TRBJ2-5; tentatively, D is TRBD2 (6 bases). The V and J ends lost 1 base and 5 bases respectively, with 20 bases between them. Germline-derived CDR1 and CDR2 are SGHVT and SQSDAQ. CDR3 length: 17 residues. The CDR3 DNA follows: TGTGCCAGCAGCTTAGGGGAGGAGGGCAGACTCAGGGAGACCCAGTACTTC. It yields the protein CASSLGEEGRLRETQYF.